These T cell receptor beta chains were read from a single sample in a study of shared clonotypes between healthy human individuals. Only in-frame clones appear in the TCRdb table, and some are missing; sequencing was by immunoSEQ multiplex PCR. The data show millions of clones, 85% to 95% seen once. Sequencing was carried out using naive CD4+ T cells sorted from blood. The source of these receptors is a man between 18 and 35 years old in good health. CDR3s include the opening cysteine and the closing phenylalanine or tryptophan. The order of the fields is J gene, D gene, clone size, V gene, CDR3 protein, CDR3 DNA. D genes are given only for firm matches. Some rows mark clone size as missing; the rest say once, few, many or name a class of expanded clone.

j_call: TRBJ2-5
d_call: TRBD2
clone_size: -
v_call: TRBV5-1
cdr3_aa: CASSQTGTSGEETQYF
cdr3_nt: TGCGCCAGCAGCCAAACCGGGACTAGCGGGGAAGAGACCCAGTACTTC

j_call: TRBJ1-5
d_call: -
clone_size: -
v_call: TRBV27
cdr3_aa: CASGDRQTPSNQPQHF
cdr3_nt: TGTGCCAGCGGGGATAGACAGACCCCTAGCAATCAGCCCCAGCATTTT

j_call: TRBJ2-5
d_call: -
clone_size: -
v_call: TRBV29-1
cdr3_aa: CSVEAVTSQGRLKGETQYF
cdr3_nt: TGCAGCGTTGAAGCGGTCACTAGCCAGGGCCGGCTAAAAGGCGAGACCCAGTACTTC

j_call: TRBJ1-1
d_call: -
clone_size: -
v_call: TRBV6-4
cdr3_aa: CASSYESGTEAFF
cdr3_nt: TGTGCCAGCAGCTATGAGTCGGGCACTGAAGCTTTCTTT

j_call: TRBJ2-2
d_call: -
clone_size: -
v_call: TRBV2
cdr3_aa: CASSELGGNTGELFF
cdr3_nt: TGTGCCAGCAGTGAACTAGGGGGGAACACCGGGGAGCTGTTTTTT

j_call: TRBJ2-5
d_call: TRBD2
clone_size: -
v_call: TRBV6-5
cdr3_aa: CASSYGRTSGGETQYF
cdr3_nt: TGTGCCAGCAGTTACGGAAGGACTAGCGGGGGGGAGACCCAGTACTTC

j_call: TRBJ2-1
d_call: -
clone_size: -
v_call: TRBV11-2
cdr3_aa: CASSPMIGGREQFF
cdr3_nt: TGTGCCAGCAGCCCCATGATCGGGGGGCGGGAGCAGTTCTTC

j_call: TRBJ1-1
d_call: TRBD1
clone_size: -
v_call: TRBV27
cdr3_aa: CASSAPGQGLITEAFF
cdr3_nt: TGTGCCAGCAGTGCACCGGGACAGGGGTTGATCACTGAAGCTTTCTTT

j_call: TRBJ2-3
d_call: TRBD2
clone_size: -
v_call: TRBV4-3
cdr3_aa: CASSQDWASGSDTQYF
cdr3_nt: TGCGCCAGCAGCCAAGATTGGGCTAGCGGGAGCGATACGCAGTATTTT

j_call: TRBJ2-1
d_call: TRBD2
clone_size: -
v_call: TRBV11-2
cdr3_aa: CASSLQRGGPNEQFF
cdr3_nt: TGTGCCAGCAGCTTACAGCGGGGGGGCCCCAATGAGCAGTTCTTC

j_call: TRBJ2-2
d_call: -
clone_size: -
v_call: TRBV7-8
cdr3_aa: CASSLRPRPNTGELFF
cdr3_nt: TGTGCCAGCAGCCTCCGACCGAGACCGAACACCGGGGAGCTGTTTTTT

j_call: TRBJ1-3
d_call: -
clone_size: -
v_call: TRBV30
cdr3_aa: CAWRKRQAAGNTIYF
cdr3_nt: TGTGCCTGGAGAAAACGACAAGCAGCTGGAAACACCATATATTTT

j_call: TRBJ2-1
d_call: TRBD2
clone_size: -
v_call: TRBV4-1
cdr3_aa: CASSQILAGGPREQFF
cdr3_nt: TGCGCCAGCAGCCAAATACTAGCGGGAGGGCCTCGTGAGCAGTTCTTC

j_call: TRBJ2-1
d_call: TRBD2
clone_size: -
v_call: TRBV14
cdr3_aa: CASSRVLSGRSGNEQFF
cdr3_nt: TGTGCCAGCAGCCGAGTCCTTAGCGGGAGATCGGGCAATGAGCAGTTCTTC

j_call: TRBJ2-3
d_call: -
clone_size: once
v_call: TRBV28
cdr3_aa: CASSGRGHADTQYF
cdr3_nt: TGTGCCAGCAGTGGCCGGGGGCACGCAGATACGCAGTATTTT

j_call: TRBJ1-4
d_call: -
clone_size: -
v_call: TRBV30
cdr3_aa: CAWSGQTGEKLFF
cdr3_nt: TGTGCCTGGAGTGGGCAGACAGGTGAAAAACTGTTTTTT

j_call: TRBJ2-4
d_call: -
clone_size: -
v_call: TRBV18
cdr3_aa: CASSPGGLAKNIQYF
cdr3_nt: TGTGCCAGCTCACCGGGGGGGCTAGCCAAAAACATTCAGTACTTC

j_call: TRBJ2-4
d_call: -
clone_size: -
v_call: TRBV5-1
cdr3_aa: CASSLEHRDKGELAKNIQYF
cdr3_nt: TGCGCCAGCAGCTTGGAACACCGAGACAAGGGGGAACTAGCCAAAAACATTCAGTACTTC

j_call: TRBJ1-6
d_call: -
clone_size: -
v_call: TRBV19
cdr3_aa: CASSIDQAVNSPLHF
cdr3_nt: TGTGCCAGTAGTATAGATCAGGCGGTCAATTCACCCCTCCACTTT

j_call: TRBJ2-7
d_call: TRBD2
clone_size: -
v_call: TRBV10-2
cdr3_aa: CASSARTSGRPLSYEQYF
cdr3_nt: TGCGCCAGCAGTGCCCGGACTAGCGGGAGGCCTCTCTCCTACGAGCAGTACTTC

j_call: TRBJ1-4
d_call: -
clone_size: -
v_call: TRBV4-1
cdr3_aa: CASSQAQGPNEKLFF
cdr3_nt: TGCGCCAGCAGCCAAGCACAGGGCCCTAATGAAAAACTGTTTTTT

j_call: TRBJ1-4
d_call: TRBD1
clone_size: -
v_call: TRBV7-9
cdr3_aa: CASSQTGVVEKLFF
cdr3_nt: TGTGCCAGCAGCCAAACAGGGGTCGTTGAAAAACTGTTTTTT

j_call: TRBJ1-2
d_call: -
clone_size: -
v_call: TRBV5-6
cdr3_aa: CASSPLGFDRAYGYTF
cdr3_nt: TGTGCCAGCAGCCCCCTAGGATTCGATAGGGCCTATGGCTACACCTTC